The 7 T cell receptor beta chains reported below all come from one sample, sequenced in a study of OX40 agonist ivuxolimab in advanced cancers. Using immunoSEQ multiplex PCR, the repertoire was profiled, and TCRdb retains in-frame clones only, with some absent. Found here are roughly 67,000 clones, about nine tenths of them singletons; the top ten hold 0.7% to 1%. The specimen comprised CD4+ or CD8+ T cells sorted from blood, sampled in a trial of the OX40 agonist ivuxolimab. The receptors stem from an adult with an advanced solid tumor such as melanoma, head and neck, liver or kidney cancer.

This clone appeared a single time. The chain recombines TRBV6-5 with TRBJ2-7; D possibly corresponds to TRBD1 (5 bases). Per germline, CDR1 MNHEY and CDR2 SVGAGI. The CDR3 covers 14 residues. With 6 bases removed from V and 2 bases from J, the gap between germline ends came to 14 bases. The chain's CDR3 is CASRDPDIAYEQYF. The CDR3 region has the DNA TGTGCCAGCAGAGACCCGGACATAGCCTACGAGCAGTACTTC.

The V and J genes are TRBV20-1 and TRBJ2-3; a possible D gene is TRBD2 (6 bases). Trimming took 3 bases from V and 8 from J, leaving 9 bases between them. The CDR3 is 11 residues long. The germline V gene has CDR1 DFQATT and CDR2 SNEGSKA (reference sequence). The CDR3, as DNA: TGCAGTGCTAGGTCGGGGGTTACGCAGTATTTT. Its protein product is CSARSGVTQYF.

J is TRBJ1-2 and V is TRBV6-5; D perhaps matches TRBD1 (6 bases). CDR1 is MNHEY, CDR2 SVGAGI, per germline. This CDR3 is built from 14 residues. V dropped 10 bases and J dropped 3 bases, with 18 bases sitting between them. In nucleotides, the CDR3 is TGTGCCACCGTAAGGGGGGCCGGGGACTATGGCTACACCTTC. This codes for CATVRGAGDYGYTF.

This clone was picked up one time. This rearrangement joins TRBV6-1 to TRBJ1-1; 7 nucleotides align to TRBD1. Trimming at V came to 6 bases and at J to 2 bases, leaving 9 bases not matched to a gene. The germline V gene has CDR1 MNHNS and CDR2 SASEGT. The CDR3 totals 15 residues. CDR3 in amino acids: CASSLGDRANTEAFF. The CDR3 bases are TGTGCCAGCAGCTTGGGAGACAGGGCCAACACTGAAGCTTTCTTT.

The chain carries TRBV7-8 and TRBJ1-5; D is unclear. V gave up 1 base and J gave up 7 bases, with 8 bases separating them. CDR1 is SGHVS, CDR2 FQNEAQ, per germline. This CDR3 has 13 amino acids. The CDR3 coding sequence is TGTGCCAGCAGCTTAGTGTCCGGGCAGCCCCAGCATTTT. Translation: CASSLVSGQPQHF.

The chain employs TRBV5-1 and TRBJ2-5; TRBD2 is a possible D gene (5 bases). The germline CDR1 and CDR2 sequences are SGHRS and YFSETQ. Between the trimmed V and J ends, which lost 4 bases and 4 bases, there was a span of 14 bases. This CDR3 comprises 14 residues. The CDR3 loop is CASSDGRSGETQYF. In DNA, the CDR3 is TGCGCCAGCAGCGATGGACGGAGCGGAGAGACCCAGTACTTC.

The chain employs TRBV18 and TRBJ1-5, with D tentatively TRBD1 (6 bases). Germline assignment: CDR1 KGHSH and CDR2 LQKENI. Between the trimmed V and J ends, which lost 2 bases and 5 bases, there was a span of 16 bases. The CDR3 covers 16 residues. The CDR3 sequence is CASSPKDRGWDQPQHF. The CDR3 nucleotides are TGTGCCAGCTCACCAAAGGACAGAGGGTGGGATCAGCCCCAGCATTTT. Complete variable domain (other parts from reference TRBV18 and TRBJ1-5): NAGVMQNPRHLVRRRGQEARLRCSPMKGHSHVYWYRQLPEEGLKFMVYLQKENIIDESGMPKERFSAEFPKEGPSILRIQQVVRGDSAAYFCASSPKDRGWDQPQHFGDGTRLSIL.